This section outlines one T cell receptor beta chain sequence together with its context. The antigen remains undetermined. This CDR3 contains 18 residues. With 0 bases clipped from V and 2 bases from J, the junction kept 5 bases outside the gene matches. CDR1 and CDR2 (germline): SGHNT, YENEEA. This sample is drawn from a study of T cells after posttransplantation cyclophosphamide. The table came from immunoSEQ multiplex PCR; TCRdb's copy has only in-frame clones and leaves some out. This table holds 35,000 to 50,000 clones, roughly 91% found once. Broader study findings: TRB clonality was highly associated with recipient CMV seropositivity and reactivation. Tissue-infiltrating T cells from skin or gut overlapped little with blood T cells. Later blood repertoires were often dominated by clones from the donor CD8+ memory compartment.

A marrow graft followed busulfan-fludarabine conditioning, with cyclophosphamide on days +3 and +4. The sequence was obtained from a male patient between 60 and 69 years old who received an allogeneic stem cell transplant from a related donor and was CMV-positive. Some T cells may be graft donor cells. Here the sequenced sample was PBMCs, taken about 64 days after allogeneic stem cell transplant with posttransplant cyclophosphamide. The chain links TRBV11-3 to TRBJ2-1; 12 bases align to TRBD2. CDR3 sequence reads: CASSLDGASGGAYNEQFF. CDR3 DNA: TGTGCCAGCAGCTTAGATGGGGCTAGCGGGGGGGCCTACAATGAGCAGTTCTTC.